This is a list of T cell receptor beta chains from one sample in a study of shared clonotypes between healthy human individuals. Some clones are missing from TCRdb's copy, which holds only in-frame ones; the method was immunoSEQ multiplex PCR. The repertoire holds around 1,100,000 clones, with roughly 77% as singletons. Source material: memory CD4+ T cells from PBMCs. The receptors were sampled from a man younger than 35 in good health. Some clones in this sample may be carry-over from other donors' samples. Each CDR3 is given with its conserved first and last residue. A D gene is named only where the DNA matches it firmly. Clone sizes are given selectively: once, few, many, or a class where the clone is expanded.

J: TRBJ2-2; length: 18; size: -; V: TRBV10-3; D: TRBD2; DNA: TGTGCCATCAGTGAGTCAGTTAGCGGGAGGGCCGGGACCGGGGAGCTGTTTTTT; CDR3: CAISESVSGRAGTGELFF
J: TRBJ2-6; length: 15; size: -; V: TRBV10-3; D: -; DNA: TGTGCCATCAGTACGGACGTTTCTGGGGCCAACGTCCTGACTTTC; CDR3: CAISTDVSGANVLTF
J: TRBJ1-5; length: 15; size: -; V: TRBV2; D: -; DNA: TGTGCCAGCAAGGGGTCGGGGGCGAAAAATCAGCCCCAGCATTTT; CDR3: CASKGSGAKNQPQHF
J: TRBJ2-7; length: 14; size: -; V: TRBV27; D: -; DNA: TGTGCCAGCAGTCCCACAAGGAGCTCCTACGAGCAGTACTTC; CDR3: CASSPTRSSYEQYF
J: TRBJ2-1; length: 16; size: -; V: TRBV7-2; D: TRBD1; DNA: TGTGCCAGCAGCTATCGATCGAGACAGGGGCGGAATGAGCAGTTCTTC; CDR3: CASSYRSRQGRNEQFF
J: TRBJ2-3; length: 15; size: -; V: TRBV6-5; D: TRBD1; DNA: TGTGCCAGCAGTACTAGACAGGGACGCGGAGATACGCAGTATTTT; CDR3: CASSTRQGRGDTQYF
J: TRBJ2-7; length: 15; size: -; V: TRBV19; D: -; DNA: TGTGCCAGCGGGCCGTCGGGGACACTAAGCTACGAGCAGTACTTC; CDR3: CASGPSGTLSYEQYF
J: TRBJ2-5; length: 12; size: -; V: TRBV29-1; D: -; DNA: TGCAGCGTTGAGGCAGGGGCAGAGACCCAGTACTTC; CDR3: CSVEAGAETQYF
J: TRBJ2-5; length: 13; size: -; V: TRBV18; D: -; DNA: TGTGCCAGCTCACGCGCCGTCCAAGAGACCCAGTACTTC; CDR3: CASSRAVQETQYF
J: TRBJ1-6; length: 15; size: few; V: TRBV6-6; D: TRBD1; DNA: TGTGCCAGCAGTTCGAGGGGGACAGGGAATTCACCCCTCCACTTT; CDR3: CASSSRGTGNSPLHF
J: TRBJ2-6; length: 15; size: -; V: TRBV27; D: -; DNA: TGTGCCAGCAGCCCGGGGTGGTCTGGGGCCAACGTCCTGACTTTC; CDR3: CASSPGWSGANVLTF
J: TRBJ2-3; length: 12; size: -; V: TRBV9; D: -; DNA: TGTGCCAGCAGCGGCTCTTGGGATACGCAGTATTTT; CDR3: CASSGSWDTQYF
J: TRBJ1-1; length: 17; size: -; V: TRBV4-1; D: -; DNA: TGCGCCAGCAGCCAAGTGGAGGGCCCCCTCATGAACACTGAAGCTTTCTTT; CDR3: CASSQVEGPLMNTEAFF
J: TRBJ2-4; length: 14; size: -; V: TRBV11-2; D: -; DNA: TGTGCCAGCAGCTCGCCGTCGGAGGATTCCATTCAGTACTTC; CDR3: CASSSPSEDSIQYF
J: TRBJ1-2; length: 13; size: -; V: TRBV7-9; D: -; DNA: TGTGCCAGCAGCTTAATGGGTGAGGGTGGCTACACCTTC; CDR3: CASSLMGEGGYTF
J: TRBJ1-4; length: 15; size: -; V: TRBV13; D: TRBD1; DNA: TGTGCCAGCAGCCGAGGACAGGGGGGAAGCGAAAAACTGTTTTTT; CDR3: CASSRGQGGSEKLFF
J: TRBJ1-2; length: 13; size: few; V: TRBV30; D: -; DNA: TGTGCCTGGTGGCGGAGAGTCATCTATGGCTACACCTTC; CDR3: CAWWRRVIYGYTF
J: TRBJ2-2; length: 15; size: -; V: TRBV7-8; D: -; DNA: TGTGCCAGCAGCTTAGATCGAGGTTCCACCGGGGAGCTGTTTTTT; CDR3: CASSLDRGSTGELFF
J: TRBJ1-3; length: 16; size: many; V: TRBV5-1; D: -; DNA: TGCGCCAGCAGCACCTATCAGGGGTTGATTGGAAACACCATATATTTT; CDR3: CASSTYQGLIGNTIYF
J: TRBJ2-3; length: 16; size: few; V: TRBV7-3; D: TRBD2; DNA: TGTGCCAGCAGCTTAGGGGCACTAGCGGTCACAGATACGCAGTATTTT; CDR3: CASSLGALAVTDTQYF
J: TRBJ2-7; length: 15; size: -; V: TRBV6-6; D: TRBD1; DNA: TGTGCCAGCAGCCCGGGACAGGGGGTTTCCTACGAGCAGTACTTC; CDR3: CASSPGQGVSYEQYF
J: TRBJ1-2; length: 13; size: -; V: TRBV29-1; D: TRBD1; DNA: TGCAGCGCAATTATAGGGGGCGGCTATGGCTACACCTTC; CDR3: CSAIIGGGYGYTF